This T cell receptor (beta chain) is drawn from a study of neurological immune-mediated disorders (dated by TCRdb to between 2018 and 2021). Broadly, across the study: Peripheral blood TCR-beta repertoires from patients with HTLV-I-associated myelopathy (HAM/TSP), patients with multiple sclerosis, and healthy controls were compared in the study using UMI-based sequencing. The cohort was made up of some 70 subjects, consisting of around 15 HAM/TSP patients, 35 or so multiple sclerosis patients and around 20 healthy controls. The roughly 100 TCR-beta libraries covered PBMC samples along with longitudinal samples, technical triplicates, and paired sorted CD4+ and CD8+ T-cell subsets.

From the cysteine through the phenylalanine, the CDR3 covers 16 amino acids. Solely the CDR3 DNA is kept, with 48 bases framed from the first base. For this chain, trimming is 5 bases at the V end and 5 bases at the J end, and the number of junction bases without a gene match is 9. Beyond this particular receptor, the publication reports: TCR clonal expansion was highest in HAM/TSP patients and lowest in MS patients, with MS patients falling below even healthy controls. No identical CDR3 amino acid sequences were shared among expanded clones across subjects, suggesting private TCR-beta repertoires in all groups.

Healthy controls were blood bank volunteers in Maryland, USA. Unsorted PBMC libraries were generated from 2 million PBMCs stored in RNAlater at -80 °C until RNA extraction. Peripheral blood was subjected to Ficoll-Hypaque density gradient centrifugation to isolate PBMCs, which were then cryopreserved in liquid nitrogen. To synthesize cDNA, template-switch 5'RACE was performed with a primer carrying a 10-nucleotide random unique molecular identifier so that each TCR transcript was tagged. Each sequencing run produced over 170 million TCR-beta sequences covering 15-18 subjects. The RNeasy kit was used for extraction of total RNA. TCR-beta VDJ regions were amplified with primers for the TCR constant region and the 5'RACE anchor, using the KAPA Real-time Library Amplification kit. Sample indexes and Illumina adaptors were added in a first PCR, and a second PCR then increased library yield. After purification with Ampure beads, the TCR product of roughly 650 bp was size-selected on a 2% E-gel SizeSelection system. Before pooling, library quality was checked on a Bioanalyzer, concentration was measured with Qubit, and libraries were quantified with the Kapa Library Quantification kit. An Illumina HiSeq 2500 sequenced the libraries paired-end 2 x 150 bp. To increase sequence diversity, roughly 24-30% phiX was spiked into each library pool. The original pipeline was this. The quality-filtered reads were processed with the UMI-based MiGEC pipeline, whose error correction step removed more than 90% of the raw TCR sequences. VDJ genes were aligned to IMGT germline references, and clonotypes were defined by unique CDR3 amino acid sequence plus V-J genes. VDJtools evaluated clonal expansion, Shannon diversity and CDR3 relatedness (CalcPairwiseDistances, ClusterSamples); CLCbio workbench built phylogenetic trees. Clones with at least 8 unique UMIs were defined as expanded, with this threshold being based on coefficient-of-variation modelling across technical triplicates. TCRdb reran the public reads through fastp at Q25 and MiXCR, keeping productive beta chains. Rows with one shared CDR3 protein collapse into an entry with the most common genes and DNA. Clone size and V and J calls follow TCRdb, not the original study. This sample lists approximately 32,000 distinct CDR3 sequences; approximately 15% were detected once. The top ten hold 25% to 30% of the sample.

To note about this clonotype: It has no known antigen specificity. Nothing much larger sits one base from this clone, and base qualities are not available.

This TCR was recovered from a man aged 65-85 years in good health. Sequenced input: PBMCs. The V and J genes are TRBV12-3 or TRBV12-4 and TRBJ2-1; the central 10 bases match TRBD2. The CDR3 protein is CASSPLAGATNNEQFF. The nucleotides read TGTGCCAGCAGTCCCCTAGCGGGGGCTACCAACAATGAGCAGTTCTTC.